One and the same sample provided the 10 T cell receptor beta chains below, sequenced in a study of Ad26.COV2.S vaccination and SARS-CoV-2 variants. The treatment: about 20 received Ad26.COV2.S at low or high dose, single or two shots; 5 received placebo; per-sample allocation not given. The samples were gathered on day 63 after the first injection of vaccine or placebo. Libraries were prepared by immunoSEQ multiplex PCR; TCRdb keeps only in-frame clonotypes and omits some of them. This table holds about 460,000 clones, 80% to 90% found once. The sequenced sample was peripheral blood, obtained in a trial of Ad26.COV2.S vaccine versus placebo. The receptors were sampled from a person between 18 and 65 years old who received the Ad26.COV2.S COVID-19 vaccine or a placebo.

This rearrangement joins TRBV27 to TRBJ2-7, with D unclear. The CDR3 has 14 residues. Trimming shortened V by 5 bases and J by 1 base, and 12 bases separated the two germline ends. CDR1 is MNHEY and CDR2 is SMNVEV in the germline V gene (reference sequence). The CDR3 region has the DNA TGTGCCAGCAGTCCCTCACTAATTTCCTACGAGCAGTACTTC. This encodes CASSPSLISYEQYF.

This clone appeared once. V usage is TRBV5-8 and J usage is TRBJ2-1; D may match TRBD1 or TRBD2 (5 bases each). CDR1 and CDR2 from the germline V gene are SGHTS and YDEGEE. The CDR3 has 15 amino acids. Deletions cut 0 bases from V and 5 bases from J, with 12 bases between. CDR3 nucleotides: TGTGCCAGCAGCTTGGTAGGGACGGCTAACAATGAGCAGTTCTTC. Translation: CASSLVGTANNEQFF.

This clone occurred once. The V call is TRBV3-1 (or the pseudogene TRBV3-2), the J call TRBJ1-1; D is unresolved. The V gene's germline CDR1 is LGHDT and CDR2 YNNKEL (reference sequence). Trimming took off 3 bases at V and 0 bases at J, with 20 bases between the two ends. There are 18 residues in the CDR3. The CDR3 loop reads CASSHPTLGERMNTEAFF. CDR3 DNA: TGTGCCAGCAGCCACCCCACCCTCGGGGAGAGGATGAACACTGAAGCTTTCTTT.

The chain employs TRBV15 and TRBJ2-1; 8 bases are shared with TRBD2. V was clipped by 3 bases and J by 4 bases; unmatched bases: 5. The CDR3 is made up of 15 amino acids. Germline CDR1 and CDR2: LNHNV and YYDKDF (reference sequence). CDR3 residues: CATSRGAGVYNEQFF. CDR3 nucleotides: TGTGCCACCAGCAGGGGAGCGGGAGTTTACAATGAGCAGTTCTTC.

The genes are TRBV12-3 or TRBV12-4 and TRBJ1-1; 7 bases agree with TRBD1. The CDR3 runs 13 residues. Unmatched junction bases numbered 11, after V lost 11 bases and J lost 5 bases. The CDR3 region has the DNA TGTGCCGGGGGGACAGATAGAGAGACTGAAGCTTTCTTT. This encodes CAGGTDRETEAFF.

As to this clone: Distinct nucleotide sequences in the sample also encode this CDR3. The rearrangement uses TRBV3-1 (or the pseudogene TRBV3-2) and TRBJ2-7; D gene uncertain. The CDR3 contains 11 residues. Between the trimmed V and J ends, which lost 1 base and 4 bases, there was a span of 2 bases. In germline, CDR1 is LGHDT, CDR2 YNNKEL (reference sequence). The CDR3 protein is CASSQGYEQYF. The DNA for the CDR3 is TGTGCCAGCAGCCAAGGGTACGAGCAGTACTTC.

In DNA form, the CDR3 reads TGCAGCGTTGGACCCGGGACAGGGAGTGGCGGGGAGCTGTTTTTT. This translates into CSVGPGTGSGGELFF. J is TRBJ2-2 and V is TRBV29-1; TRBD1 matches 9 bases. V trimming: 4 bases; J trimming: 7 bases; junction bases outside the gene matches: 10. The length of the CDR3 is 15 residues. Germline-derived CDR1 and CDR2 are SQVTM and ANQGSEA.

CDR3 sequence (DNA): TGTGCCAGCACGCCCACGGGCAGCACTGAAGCTTTCTTT. Its translation: CASTPTGSTEAFF. The chain is built from TRBV6-5 and TRBJ1-1; D call uncertain. The V end lost 7 bases, the J end lost 4 bases, and 13 bases lay between the germline ends. This CDR3 spans 13 amino acids. Germline V gene lookup returns CDR1 MNHEY and CDR2 SVGAGI.

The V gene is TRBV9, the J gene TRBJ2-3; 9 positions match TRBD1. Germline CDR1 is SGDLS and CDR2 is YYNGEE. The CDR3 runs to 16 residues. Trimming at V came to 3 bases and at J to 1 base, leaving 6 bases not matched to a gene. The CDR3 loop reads CASSARTGDRTDTQYF. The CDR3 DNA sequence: TGTGCCAGCAGCGCCCGGACAGGGGATCGCACAGATACGCAGTATTTT.

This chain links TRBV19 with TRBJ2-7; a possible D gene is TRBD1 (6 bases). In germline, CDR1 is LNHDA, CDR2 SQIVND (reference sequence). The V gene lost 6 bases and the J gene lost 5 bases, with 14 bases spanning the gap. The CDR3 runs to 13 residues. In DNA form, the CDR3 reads TGTGCCAGTAGCCCCAAAAACAGGGACGAGCAGTACTTC. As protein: CASSPKNRDEQYF.